Shown below are 27 T cell receptor beta chains from a single sample sequenced in a study of monozygotic twins with inflammatory bowel disease. Using the 5' RACE reads, TCRdb records one entry per CDR3 protein without DNA. The listing contains about 450,000 distinct CDR3 sequences. The sequencing sample was made of blood. Receptors originate from a human donor with ulcerative colitis or Crohn's disease, or a healthy co-twin of an affected twin (not recorded which).

V is TRBV4-1 and J is TRBJ2-7. Germline V lookup: CDR1 MGHRA, CDR2 YSYEKL. The CDR3 covers 15 residues. This CDR3 is CASSQGGRTPYEQYF.

This rearrangement joins TRBV11-2 to TRBJ1-1; the D call of TRBD1 rests on TCRdb alone, since no DNA is present to check it. Germline CDR1 is SGHAT and CDR2 is FQNNGV. This CDR3 has 12 amino acids. CDR3 loop: CASSLGAGEAFF.

The chain recombines TRBV20-1 with TRBJ1-2. The CDR3 has 12 amino acids. The germline V gene has CDR1 DFQATT and CDR2 SNEGSKA (reference sequence). The CDR3 protein is CSAPTRDYGYTF.

The chain couples TRBV5-1 to TRBJ2-7; TCRdb calls TRBD1, which cannot be checked without DNA. Germline CDR1 SGHRS, CDR2 YFSETQ. The CDR3 covers 13 residues. CDR3 sequence reads: CASSSGGQNEQYF.

The chain is built from TRBV20-1 and TRBJ2-1. Germline CDR1 DFQATT, CDR2 SNEGSKA (reference sequence). The CDR3 contains 11 residues. CDR3 amino acids: CSARDLDEQFF.

The chain is built from TRBV5-1 and TRBJ2-1; as DNA is missing, the TRBD1 call by TCRdb cannot be tested. The CDR3 runs to 17 residues. Germline values: CDR1 SGHRS, CDR2 YFSETQ. CDR3 amino acids: CASSLRGPQSWYNEQFF.

This chain joins TRBV7-3 and TRBJ2-3; TCRdb gives TRBD1 as the D gene, but with no DNA this cannot be confirmed. Germline-derived CDR1 and CDR2 are SGHTA and FQGTGA. This CDR3 is 18 amino acids long. This chain's CDR3 is CASSFLSPGNPGADTQYF.

The chain has TRBV5-1 and TRBJ2-2. The CDR3 is 17 amino acids. Germline V gene lookup returns CDR1 SGHRS and CDR2 YFSETQ. CDR3 in amino acids: CASSLIIVGSGVGELFF. The complete variable domain, with remaining parts taken from reference TRBV5-1 and TRBJ2-2, reads KAGVTQTPRYLIKTRGQQVTLSCSPISGHRSVSWYQQTPGQGLQFLFEYFSETQRNKGNFPGRFSGRQFSNSRSEMNVSTLELGDSALYLCASSLIIVGSGVGELFFGEGSRLTVL.

The rearrangement uses TRBV7-6 and TRBJ1-6; TCRdb lists TRBD1, though no DNA is available to test this call. This CDR3 is 17 amino acids long. Germline lookup yields CDR1 SGHVS and CDR2 FNYEAQ. The CDR3 protein is CASSSTPGSIYNSPLHF.

The chain couples TRBV9 to TRBJ2-1. The CDR3 length is 15 residues. The germline V gene encodes CDR1 SGDLS and CDR2 YYNGEE. The CDR3 spells CASSVGGLSYNEQFF.

V usage is TRBV20-1 and J usage is TRBJ1-5; no DNA is available, so the TRBD1 call from TCRdb remains unchecked. Germline assignment: CDR1 DFQATT and CDR2 SNEGSKA (reference sequence). CDR3 length: 14 amino acids. CDR3 residues: CSASRGQGMQPQHF.

The rearrangement uses TRBV28 and TRBJ1-1; lacking DNA, the TRBD1 call made by TCRdb goes unchecked. Germline CDR1 is MDHEN and CDR2 is SYDVKM. The CDR3 is 17 amino acids. CDR3: CASRPNRGWVMNTEAFF. Together with reference TRBV28 and TRBJ1-1, the CDR3 gives the full variable domain: DVKVTQSSRYLVKRTGEKVFLECVQDMDHENMFWYRQDPGLGLRLIYFSYDVKMKEKGDIPEGYSVSREKKERFSLILESASTNQTSMYLCASRPNRGWVMNTEAFFGQGTRLTVV.

The chain couples TRBV20-1 to TRBJ2-5; the TCRdb D gene call, TRBD1, has no DNA to confirm it. In germline, CDR1 is DFQATT, CDR2 SNEGSKA (reference sequence). The CDR3 extends over 21 amino acids. This chain's CDR3 is CSVLGSGVDGRGHSIRETQYF.

The chain combines TRBV20-1 with TRBJ2-7; TCRdb gives TRBD2 as the D gene, but with no DNA this cannot be confirmed. Looked up from germline, CDR1 is DFQATT and CDR2 is SNEGSKA (reference sequence). This CDR3 spans 12 amino acids. CDR3 residues: CSARGGVDEQYF.

CDR3 amino acids: CSANSGRTYEQYF. V gene TRBV20-1 combines with J gene TRBJ2-7; the TCRdb call, TRBD2, lacks DNA for checking. CDR1 is DFQATT, CDR2 SNEGSKA, per germline (reference sequence). This CDR3 is 13 amino acids long.

J is TRBJ2-5 and V is TRBV4-1; TCRdb selects TRBD1, and the lack of DNA leaves this call unchecked. Germline lookup yields CDR1 MGHRA and CDR2 YSYEKL. The CDR3 runs 15 residues. CDR3 protein: CASSPLGDLQETQYF.

The CDR3 region is CASSLTSGGSLDEQFF. V is TRBV6-1 and J is TRBJ2-1; TCRdb's D call of TRBD2 is untestable without DNA. Germline lookup yields CDR1 MNHNS and CDR2 SASEGT. The CDR3 is made up of 16 amino acids.

This rearrangement joins TRBV11-2 to TRBJ2-1; TCRdb indicates TRBD2, and absent DNA this call remains unverified. The CDR3 length is 11 residues. CDR1 is SGHAT, CDR2 FQNNGV, per germline. CDR3 loop: CATGLAFEQFF.

The chain links TRBV7-2 to TRBJ2-2; checking the TCRdb D call of TRBD1 is not possible without DNA. Germline V gene sequence: CDR1 SGHTA, CDR2 FQGNSA. The CDR3 extends over 17 amino acids. CDR3 protein: CASSKERSGGRSGELFF. The variable domain in full, with the rest retrieved from reference TRBV7-2 and TRBJ2-2, is GAGVSQSPSNKVTEKGKDVELRCDPISGHTALYWYRQSLGQGLEFLIYFQGNSAPDKSGLPSDRFSAERTGGSVSTLTIQRTQQEDSAVYLCASSKERSGGRSGELFFGEGSRLTVL.

V is TRBV28 and J is TRBJ2-3; lacking DNA, the TRBD2 call made by TCRdb goes unchecked. The CDR3 runs 16 residues. CDR1 MDHEN and CDR2 SYDVKM come from the germline V gene. CDR3 loop: CASSFMLAGSTDTQYF.

The chain combines TRBV5-1 with TRBJ2-1; TCRdb designates TRBD1, a call that cannot be tested without DNA. The CDR3 runs 15 residues. CDR1 SGHRS and CDR2 YFSETQ come from the germline V gene. The CDR3 is CASSPGGRDYNEQFF.

This chain connects TRBV5-1 to TRBJ2-2; TCRdb names TRBD1, which stays unverified in the absence of DNA. There are 16 residues in the CDR3. Germline CDR1 reads SGHRS; CDR2 reads YFSETQ. The CDR3 region is CASSTTGTGNTGELFF. Based on the CDR3 plus reference TRBV5-1 and TRBJ2-2, the full variable domain is KAGVTQTPRYLIKTRGQQVTLSCSPISGHRSVSWYQQTPGQGLQFLFEYFSETQRNKGNFPGRFSGRQFSNSRSEMNVSTLELGDSALYLCASSTTGTGNTGELFFGEGSRLTVL.

The V and J genes are TRBV7-9 and TRBJ2-1; TCRdb designates TRBD1, a call that cannot be tested without DNA. The CDR3 runs to 16 residues. Looked up from germline, CDR1 is SEHNR and CDR2 is FQNEAQ (reference sequence). The CDR3 sequence is CASSFEAGAAYNEQFF.

The rearrangement links TRBV6-5 to TRBJ1-1; no DNA is available, so the TRBD1 call from TCRdb remains unchecked. CDR1 and CDR2 from the germline V gene are MNHEY and SVGAGI. The CDR3 runs 16 residues. The CDR3 is CASSYGAVGGRTEAFF.

This sequence joins TRBV20-1 and TRBJ2-7; TCRdb indicates TRBD2, and absent DNA this call remains unverified. From germline, CDR1 is DFQATT and CDR2 SNEGSKA (reference sequence). The CDR3 consists of 11 residues. CDR3: CSAPLVYEQYF.

The chain recombines TRBV29-1 with TRBJ1-1; no DNA is available, so the TRBD1 call from TCRdb remains unchecked. The CDR3 is made up of 11 amino acids. Germline V gene lookup returns CDR1 SQVTM and CDR2 ANQGSEA. CDR3 loop: CSGSGYTEAFF. The complete variable domain, with remaining parts taken from reference TRBV29-1 and TRBJ1-1, reads SAVISQKPSRDICQRGTSLTIQCQVDSQVTMMFWYRQQPGQSLTLIATANQGSEATYESGFVIDKFPISRPNLTFSTLTVSNMSPEDSSIYLCSGSGYTEAFFGQGTRLTVV.

CDR3 loop: CSARPLGVEAFF. This rearrangement joins TRBV20-1 to TRBJ1-1. The CDR3 is made up of 12 amino acids. The V gene's germline CDR1 is DFQATT and CDR2 SNEGSKA (reference sequence).